The 23 T cell receptor beta chains below all came from one sample that was sequenced in a study of human T cells and chemical hapten exposure. As for time point: pre-sensitization, week 0. Treatment in this sample: therapeutic diphenylcyclopropenone sensitization with weekly scalp DPC. Using its own MiXCR run on the RACE reads, TCRdb lists one record per CDR3 protein. The sample carries about 120,000 distinct CDR3 sequences, approximately 15% recorded once. The sample was whole blood, taken in connection with sensitization to the hapten diphenylcyclopropenone (DPC). The receptor set was obtained from a woman aged 18-29 years with alopecia areata. Some clones in this sample may be carry-over from other donors' samples.

CDR3 loop: CASSKVGGPTADTQYF. In DNA form, the CDR3 reads TGTGCCAGCAGCAAAGTTGGCGGCCCCACGGCAGATACGCAGTATTTT. The chain combines TRBV21-1 with TRBJ2-3; TRBD1 is taken as the D call from the table, unchecked against the DNA. TRBV21-1 is given as a pseudogene. CDR3 length: 16 amino acids.

This chain connects TRBV27 to TRBJ2-3; D ambiguous. V lost 3 bases and J 4 bases, leaving 11 bases between the germline ends. The germline V gene has CDR1 MNHEY and CDR2 SMNVEV (reference sequence). The CDR3 is 14 amino acids. CDR3 amino acids: CASSLGLRPDTQYF. CDR3 sequence (DNA): TGTGCCAGCAGTTTGGGCCTTCGCCCAGATACGCAGTATTTT.

The chain couples TRBV4-3 to TRBJ2-7, with a possible D match to TRBD2 (6 bases). Germline V lookup: CDR1 LGHNA, CDR2 YSLEER. This CDR3 contains 15 residues. Deletions cut 8 bases from V and 7 bases from J, with 24 bases between. Here the CDR3 reads CASGRGNESIREQYF. The CDR3 DNA sequence: TGCGCCAGCGGGCGGGGAAATGAGTCCATTAGAGAGCAGTACTTC.

This clonotype was seen more than once but under ten times. This chain uses TRBV7-6 with TRBJ2-3; D assignment may be TRBD1 or TRBD2 (5 bases each). CDR3 length equals 16 residues. Trimming removed 5 bases from V and 2 bases from J, with 17 bases in between. CDR1 and CDR2 (germline): SGHVS, FNYEAQ. CDR3 loop: CASSPGWERVTDTQYF. The CDR3, as DNA: TGTGCCAGCAGCCCAGGGTGGGAGCGAGTCACAGATACGCAGTATTTT.

This clonotype was picked up many times. V is TRBV6-2 or TRBV6-3 and J is TRBJ2-3; TRBD2 matches at 13 bases. CDR1 and CDR2 (germline): MNHEY, SVGEGT. The CDR3 contains 16 residues. V lost 6 bases and J lost 6; bases outside the gene matches: 9. CDR3 nucleotides: TGTGCCAGCAGCTCACCGGGACTAGCGGGGTTCGATACGCAGTATTTT. Translation: CASSSPGLAGFDTQYF.

The chain links TRBV12-3 or TRBV12-4 to TRBJ2-3; D gene ambiguous. Trimming took off 0 bases at V and 2 bases at J, with 9 bases between the two ends. This CDR3 region has 15 residues. The CDR3: CASSLALGSTDTQYF. CDR3 nucleotides: TGTGCCAGCAGTTTAGCGCTTGGGTCCACAGATACGCAGTATTTT.

The J gene is TRBJ2-3, the V gene TRBV12-3 or TRBV12-4; 10 bases line up with TRBD1. This CDR3 has 16 amino acids. Trimming cost V 5 bases and J 5 bases; bases outside gene matches: 10. For the CDR3, the DNA is TGTGCCAGCAGTCCGTCTCGACAGGGGGCAGGAGATACGCAGTATTTT. It codes for CASSPSRQGAGDTQYF.

In this sample, this clonotype turned up a few times. The chain employs TRBV27 and TRBJ1-4; D gene unclear. The germline gives CDR1 MNHEY, CDR2 SMNVEV (reference sequence). Trimming stripped 5 bases from V and 3 bases from J, with 13 bases between. The CDR3 length is 15 residues. CDR3 region: CASSPGIRPNEKLFF. The CDR3 DNA reads as TGTGCCAGCAGTCCTGGGATTCGCCCTAATGAAAAACTGTTTTTT.

The chain has TRBV12-5 and TRBJ2-3; D ambiguous. V was clipped by 3 bases and J by 2 bases, with 3 bases between them. Germline CDR1 reads LGHNT; CDR2 reads FRNRAP. The CDR3 sequence is 12 residues long. The CDR3 DNA reads TGTGCTAGTGGTTTTGCCACAGATACGCAGTATTTT. This gives the protein CASGFATDTQYF. Full variable domain (outside the CDR3, taken from reference TRBV12-5 and TRBJ2-3): DARVTQTPRHKVTEMGQEVTMRCQPILGHNTVFWYRQTMMQGLELLAYFRNRAPLDDSGMPKDRFSAEMPDATLATLKIQPSEPRDSAVYFCASGFATDTQYFGPGTRLTVL.

This clonotype occurred many times. The chain employs TRBV20-1 and TRBJ2-2; a weak D match, TRBD1 (6 bases). The V end lost 1 base, the J end lost 2 bases, and 8 bases lay between the germline ends. The length of the CDR3 is 14 residues. CDR1 is DFQATT and CDR2 is SNEGSKA in the germline V gene (reference sequence). Here the CDR3 reads CSARAGTNTGELFF. In nucleotides, the CDR3 is TGCAGTGCTAGAGCGGGGACAAACACCGGGGAGCTGTTTTTT.

The chain has TRBV9 and TRBJ2-3; D tentatively fits TRBD1 or TRBD2 (5 bases each). Germline loops: CDR1 SGDLS, CDR2 YYNGEE. Between the trimmed V and J ends, which lost 3 bases and 0 bases, there was a span of 11 bases. The CDR3 covers 15 residues. The CDR3 sequence is CASSARGHSTDTQYF. The CDR3 DNA reads TGTGCCAGCAGCGCACGGGGCCATAGCACAGATACGCAGTATTTT.

As to this clonotype: A much larger clone lies a single base off, so this may be a read error. The chain has TRBV7-2 and TRBJ1-1; tentative D call: TRBD1 (6 bases). CDR1 is SGHTA and CDR2 is FQGNSA in the germline V gene. The CDR3 sequence is 13 residues long. V was shortened by 2 bases and J by 5 bases, with 9 bases between the two germline ends. In DNA form, the CDR3 reads TGTGCCAGCAGCTTAAAGCAGGGGACTGAAGCTTTCTTT. Amino acids: CASSLKQGTEAFF.

This clonotype was counted between two and nine times. The V and J genes are TRBV7-9 and TRBJ2-7; tentatively, D is TRBD1 (5 bases). CDR1 is SEHNR, CDR2 FQNEAQ, per germline (reference sequence). The CDR3 has 14 residues. V was trimmed by 1 base and J by 3 bases, leaving 10 bases between them. This CDR3 reads CASSLGTRIYEQYF. The CDR3 coding sequence is TGTGCCAGCAGCTTAGGGACAAGAATCTACGAGCAGTACTTC.

This clonotype was observed at least ten times. This chain connects TRBV25-1 to TRBJ2-1, with D perhaps TRBD1 (5 bases). The V gene lost 5 bases and the J gene lost 6 bases, with 20 bases spanning the gap. There are 16 residues in the CDR3. The germline V gene has CDR1 MGHDK and CDR2 SYGVNS. The CDR3: CASSHLPGQGRNEQFF. The CDR3 nucleotides are TGTGCCAGCAGTCACCTCCCCGGGCAGGGTCGCAATGAGCAGTTCTTC.

This chain uses TRBV7-9 with TRBJ2-1; D is possibly TRBD2 (5 bases). Trimming stripped 1 base from V and 6 bases from J, with 10 bases between. CDR3 length: 14 amino acids. Germline V gene data show CDR1 as SEHNR and CDR2 as FQNEAQ (reference sequence). The CDR3 sequence: CASSLGLSSNEQFF. The CDR3 DNA sequence: TGTGCCAGCAGCTTAGGACTAAGTAGCAATGAGCAGTTCTTC.

The chain couples TRBV9 to TRBJ1-6, with TRBD1 matching over 9 bases. V was pared by 4 bases and J by 5 bases, with 7 bases of the junction left unmatched. CDR1 and CDR2 (germline): SGDLS, YYNGEE. The CDR3 is made up of 16 amino acids. CDR3 loop: CASSPQTGGDNSPLHF. In DNA, the CDR3 is TGTGCCAGCAGCCCCCAGACAGGGGGAGATAATTCACCCCTCCACTTT.

This clonotype was found a few times. The genes are TRBV6-6 and TRBJ1-1; no clear D gene. The germline V gene has CDR1 MNHNY and CDR2 SVGAGI (reference sequence). The CDR3 has 15 amino acids. Trimming shortened V by 0 bases and J by 1 base, and 9 bases separated the two germline ends. Here the CDR3 DNA reads TGTGCCAGCAGTTACTCGAATCGGGGGAACACTGAAGCTTTCTTT. It translates to CASSYSNRGNTEAFF.

This chain connects TRBV2 to TRBJ2-7; D is unresolved. V lost 8 bases and J 5 bases, leaving 7 bases between the germline ends. The CDR3 contains 10 residues. The germline gives CDR1 SNHLY, CDR2 FYNNEI. CDR3 loop: CASFANEQYF. The CDR3 DNA follows: TGTGCCAGCTTCGCAAACGAGCAGTACTTC. Full variable domain (remainder filled in from reference TRBV2 and TRBJ2-7): EPEVTQTPSHQVTQMGQEVILRCVPISNHLYFYWYRQILGQKVEFLVSFYNNEISEKSEIFDDQFSVERPDGSNFTLKIRSTKLEDSAMYFCASFANEQYFGPGTRLTVT.

The rearrangement uses TRBV7-8 and TRBJ2-3, with D tentatively TRBD2 (5 bases). Germline CDR1 SGHVS, CDR2 FQNEAQ. The CDR3 is 15 residues long. The V end was cut by 0 bases, the J end by 4 bases, with 11 bases between. CDR3 nucleotides: TGTGCCAGCAGCTTAGCGAGGGCTTCGTCAGATACGCAGTATTTT. It is translated as CASSLARASSDTQYF.

There are a few counts of this clonotype. The chain combines TRBV20-1 with TRBJ2-2, with 8 nucleotides matching TRBD2. The length of the CDR3 is 17 residues. The ends lost 4 bases at V and 1 base at J; junction bases unmatched: 11. Germline V lookup: CDR1 DFQATT, CDR2 SNEGSKA (reference sequence). CDR3 protein: CSAKRETSALNTGELFF. DNA for the CDR3: TGCAGTGCTAAACGGGAGACTAGCGCATTGAACACCGGGGAGCTGTTTTTT.

This clonotype has just a few counts. The rearrangement uses TRBV18 and TRBJ1-4; 7 bases agree with TRBD1. The V and J ends lost 3 bases and 4 bases, in that order; junction bases with no gene match: 5. Germline V gives CDR1 KGHSH, CDR2 LQKENI. This CDR3 is built from 15 residues. The CDR3 protein is CASSPRGQYNEKLFF. In DNA form, the CDR3 reads TGTGCCAGCTCACCGAGGGGACAGTATAATGAAAAACTGTTTTTT.

A few counts support this clonotype. V is TRBV27 and J is TRBJ2-2, with D possibly TRBD1 on 6 matching bases. Per germline, CDR1 MNHEY and CDR2 SMNVEV (reference sequence). The CDR3 consists of 14 residues. V was clipped by 8 bases and J by 0 bases, with 10 bases between them. CDR3: CASQQGTNTGELFF. The CDR3 DNA follows: TGTGCCAGCCAACAGGGCACGAACACCGGGGAGCTGTTTTTT.

Many counts were recorded for this clonotype. V is TRBV27 and J is TRBJ2-7; 8 positions agree with TRBD1. The CDR3 spans 15 residues. Germline values: CDR1 MNHEY, CDR2 SMNVEV (reference sequence). After removal of 2 bases from V and 3 bases from J, the junction contained 6 bases not matched to a gene. The CDR3 loop is CASSLRGTGDYEQYF. CDR3 nucleotide sequence: TGTGCCAGCAGTTTAAGAGGGACAGGAGACTACGAGCAGTACTTC.